This T cell receptor beta chain was found in a study of T cells in Graves' hyperthyroidism and ophthalmopathy. Notes on the study in general: Blood held most thyroid clonotypes expanded above 0.001 frequency.

The ends were cut back, 2 bases at V and 2 bases at J, with 9 bases in the middle. The CDR3 contains 14 residues. The germline gives CDR1 SEHNR, CDR2 FQNEAQ (reference sequence). Many counts were recorded for this clonotype. Its antigen is still unknown. Exclusion of a patient resulted from uncontrolled infection, other autoimmune disease, pregnancy or lactation. RNA transcripts provided the source from which TCR beta CDR3 regions were amplified. A first-round RT-PCR of the TCR CDR3 used the HTBI primer set. MiXCR was run by TCRdb on the multiplex PCR reads, yielding one entry per CDR3 protein. The sample holds 550,000 to 700,000 distinct CDR3 sequences, roughly 46% seen once.

The receptor was derived from an adult woman with Graves' disease, either hyperthyroidism or ophthalmopathy (not recorded which). The chain uses TRBV7-9 and TRBJ2-5; no clear D. The specimen sequenced was peripheral blood or thyroid tissue (not recorded which). The CDR3 reads CASSLRSQQETQYF. The DNA for the CDR3 is TGTGCCAGCAGCTTAAGGTCTCAGCAAGAGACCCAGTACTTC.